The source of this TCR beta chain is a study of cytomegalovirus exposure and HLA in healthy donors. Amplification used 60 Vbeta primers and 13 Jbeta primers. Assay used: immunoSEQ multiplex PCR; TCRdb lists only in-frame clones, some missing. The data hold around 150,000 clones, with around 80% observed a single time. The CDR3 length is 17 residues. With V trimmed by 4 bases and J by 3 bases, 11 bases remained unmatched. Germline assignment: CDR1 SGHNT and CDR2 YYREEE (reference sequence). Broader study findings: Most TCR sequences were seen very rarely across donors, but some public TCRs occurred in many.

Donors likely had unrecorded immune exposures despite being nominally healthy when sampled. About this clone: Its antigen is still unknown.

This TCR came from a man aged 40-55 years in good health and CMV-seronegative. The sequencing sample was made of PBMCs. The chain employs TRBV5-4 and TRBJ2-3; 10 positions agree with TRBD2. The CDR3 here is CASSPQIGTSETDTQYF. The CDR3 DNA reads as TGTGCCAGCAGCCCCCAAATCGGGACTAGCGAGACAGATACGCAGTATTTT.